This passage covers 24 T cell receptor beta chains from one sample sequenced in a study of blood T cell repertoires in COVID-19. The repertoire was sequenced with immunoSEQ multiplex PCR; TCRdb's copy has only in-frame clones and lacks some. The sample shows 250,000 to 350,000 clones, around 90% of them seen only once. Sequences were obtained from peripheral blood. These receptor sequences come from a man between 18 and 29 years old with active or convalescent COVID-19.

CDR3 coding DNA: TGTGCCAGTAGTACACTGACTAGCGGGGCGTACGAGCAGTACTTC. Translation gives CASSTLTSGAYEQYF. This chain joins TRBV19 and TRBJ2-7; 11 nucleotides agree with TRBD2. The CDR3 runs to 15 residues. Germline CDR1 and CDR2: LNHDA and SQIVND (reference sequence). V was clipped by 4 bases and J by 4 bases; unmatched bases: 6. The full variable domain, with the rest looked up from reference TRBV19 and TRBJ2-7, is DGGITQSPKYLFRKEGQNVTLSCEQNLNHDAMYWYRQDPGQGLRLIYYSQIVNDFQKGDIAEGYSVSREKKESFPLTVTSAQKNPTAFYLCASSTLTSGAYEQYFGPGTRLTVT.

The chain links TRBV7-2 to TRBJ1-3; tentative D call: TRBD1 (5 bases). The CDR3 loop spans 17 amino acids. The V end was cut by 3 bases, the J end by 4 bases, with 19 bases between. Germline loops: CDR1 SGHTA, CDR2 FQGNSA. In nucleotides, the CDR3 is TGTGCCAGCAGCTTCTCCGGGAGCAGGGTGGGCGGAAACACCATATATTTT. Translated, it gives CASSFSGSRVGGNTIYF.

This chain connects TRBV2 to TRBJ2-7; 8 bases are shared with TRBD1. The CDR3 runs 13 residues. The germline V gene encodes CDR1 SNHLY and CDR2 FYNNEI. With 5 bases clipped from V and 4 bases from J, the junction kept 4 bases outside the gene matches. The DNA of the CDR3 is TGTGCCAGCAGTCGCAGGGGGCTTTACGAGCAGTACTTC. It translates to CASSRRGLYEQYF.

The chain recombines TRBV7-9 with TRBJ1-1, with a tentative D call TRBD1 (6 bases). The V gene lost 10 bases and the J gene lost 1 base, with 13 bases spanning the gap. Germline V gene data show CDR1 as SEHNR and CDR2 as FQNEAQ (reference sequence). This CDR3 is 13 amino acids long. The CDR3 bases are TGTGCCAACGACAGGACTCCGAACACTGAAGCTTTCTTT. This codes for CANDRTPNTEAFF.

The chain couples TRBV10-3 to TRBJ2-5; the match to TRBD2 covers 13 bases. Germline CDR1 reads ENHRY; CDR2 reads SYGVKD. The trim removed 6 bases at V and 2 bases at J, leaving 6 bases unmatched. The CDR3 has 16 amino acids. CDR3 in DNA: TGTGCCATCAGCGCAGGACTAGCGGGGGAACAAGAGACCCAGTACTTC. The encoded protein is CAISAGLAGEQETQYF.

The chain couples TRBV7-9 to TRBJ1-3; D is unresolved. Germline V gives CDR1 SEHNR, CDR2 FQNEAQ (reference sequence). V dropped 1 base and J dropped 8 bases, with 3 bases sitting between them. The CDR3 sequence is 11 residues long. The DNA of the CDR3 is TGTGCCAGCAGCTTAGTAGACACCATATATTTT. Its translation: CASSLVDTIYF.

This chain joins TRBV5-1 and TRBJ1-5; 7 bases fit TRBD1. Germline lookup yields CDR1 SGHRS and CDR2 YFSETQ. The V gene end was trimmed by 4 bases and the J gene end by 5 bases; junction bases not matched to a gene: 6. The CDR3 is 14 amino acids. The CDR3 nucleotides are TGCGCCAGCAGCCCGACAGGGAACGATCAGCCCCAGCATTTT. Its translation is CASSPTGNDQPQHF. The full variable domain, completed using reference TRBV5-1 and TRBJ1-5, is KAGVTQTPRYLIKTRGQQVTLSCSPISGHRSVSWYQQTPGQGLQFLFEYFSETQRNKGNFPGRFSGRQFSNSRSEMNVSTLELGDSALYLCASSPTGNDQPQHFGDGTRLSIL.

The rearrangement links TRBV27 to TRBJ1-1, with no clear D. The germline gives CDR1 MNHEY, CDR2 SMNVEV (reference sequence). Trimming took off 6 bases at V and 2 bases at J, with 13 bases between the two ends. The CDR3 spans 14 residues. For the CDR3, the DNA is TGTGCCAGCAGCCCTCTACCATTCAACACTGAAGCTTTCTTT. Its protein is CASSPLPFNTEAFF.

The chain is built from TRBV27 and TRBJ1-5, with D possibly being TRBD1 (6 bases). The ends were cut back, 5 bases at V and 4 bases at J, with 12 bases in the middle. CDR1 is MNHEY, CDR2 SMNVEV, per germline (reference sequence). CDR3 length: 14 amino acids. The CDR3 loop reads CASSRTAENQPQHF. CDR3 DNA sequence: TGTGCCAGCAGTCGGACAGCCGAAAATCAGCCCCAGCATTTT.

CDR3 loop: CASSPPLQTSYGYTF. CDR3 nucleotides: TGTGCCAGCTCACCACCGCTACAGACGAGCTATGGCTACACCTTC. The J gene is TRBJ1-2, the V gene TRBV18; unclear D gene. Germline V gene lookup returns CDR1 KGHSH and CDR2 LQKENI. The CDR3 is 15 residues long. V lost 0 bases and J 4 bases, leaving 12 bases between the germline ends.

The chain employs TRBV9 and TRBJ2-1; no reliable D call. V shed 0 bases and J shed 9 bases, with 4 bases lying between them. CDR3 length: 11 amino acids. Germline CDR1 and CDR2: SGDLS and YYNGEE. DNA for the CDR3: TGTGCCAGCAGCGTAGGCGGTGAGCAGTTCTTC. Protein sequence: CASSVGGEQFF.

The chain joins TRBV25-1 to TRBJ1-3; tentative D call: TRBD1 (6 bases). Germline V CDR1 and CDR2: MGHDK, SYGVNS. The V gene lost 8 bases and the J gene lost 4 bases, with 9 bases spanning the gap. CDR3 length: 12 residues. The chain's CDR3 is CASQTGGNTIYF. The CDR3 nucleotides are TGTGCCAGCCAAACAGGGGGAAACACCATATATTTT.

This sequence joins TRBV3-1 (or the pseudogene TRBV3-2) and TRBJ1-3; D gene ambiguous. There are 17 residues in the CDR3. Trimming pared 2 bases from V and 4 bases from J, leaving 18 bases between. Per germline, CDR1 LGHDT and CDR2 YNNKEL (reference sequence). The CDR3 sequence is CASSQKRREGSGNTIYF. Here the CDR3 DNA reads TGTGCCAGCAGCCAAAAAAGAAGAGAGGGTTCGGGAAACACCATATATTTT.

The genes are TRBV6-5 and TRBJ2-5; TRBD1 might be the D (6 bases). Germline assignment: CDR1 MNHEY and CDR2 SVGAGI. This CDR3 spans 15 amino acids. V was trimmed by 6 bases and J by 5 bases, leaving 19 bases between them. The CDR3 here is CASSRSPTGTETQYF. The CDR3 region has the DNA TGTGCCAGCAGCCGATCCCCAACAGGGACCGAGACCCAGTACTTC.

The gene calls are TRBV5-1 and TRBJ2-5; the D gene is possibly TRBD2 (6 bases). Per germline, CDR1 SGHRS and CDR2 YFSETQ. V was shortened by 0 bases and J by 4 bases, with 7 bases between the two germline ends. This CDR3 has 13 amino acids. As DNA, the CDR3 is TGCGCCAGCAGCTTGGCAGCGGGAGAGACCCAGTACTTC. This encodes CASSLAAGETQYF.

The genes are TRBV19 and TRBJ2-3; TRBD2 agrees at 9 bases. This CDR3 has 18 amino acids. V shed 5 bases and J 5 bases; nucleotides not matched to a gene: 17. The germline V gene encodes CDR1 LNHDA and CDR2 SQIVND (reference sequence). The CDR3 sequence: CASSPSSVAAGGIDTQYF. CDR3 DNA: TGTGCCAGTAGTCCCAGCTCGGTGGCGGCGGGGGGGATAGATACGCAGTATTTT.

CDR3 DNA sequence: TGTGCCAGCAGCCCGTACAAGCGTGGTAATGAAAAACTGTTTTTT. It translates to CASSPYKRGNEKLFF. This chain links TRBV6-5 with TRBJ1-4; D unclear. V was pared by 6 bases and J by 4 bases, with 15 bases between. This CDR3 comprises 15 residues. Germline CDR1 and CDR2: MNHEY and SVGAGI.

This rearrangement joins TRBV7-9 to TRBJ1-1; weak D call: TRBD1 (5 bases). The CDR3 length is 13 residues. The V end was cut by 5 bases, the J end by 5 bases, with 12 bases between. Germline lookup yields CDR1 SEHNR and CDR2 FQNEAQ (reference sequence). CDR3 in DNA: TGTGCCAGCAGCGACGTTGGGGCAACTGAAGCTTTCTTT. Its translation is CASSDVGATEAFF.

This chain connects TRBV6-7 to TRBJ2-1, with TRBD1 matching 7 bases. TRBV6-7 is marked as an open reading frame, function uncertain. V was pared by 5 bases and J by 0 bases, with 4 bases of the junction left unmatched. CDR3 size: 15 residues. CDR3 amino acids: CASSETGVSYNEQFF. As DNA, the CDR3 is TGTGCCAGCAGTGAAACAGGGGTCTCCTACAATGAGCAGTTCTTC.

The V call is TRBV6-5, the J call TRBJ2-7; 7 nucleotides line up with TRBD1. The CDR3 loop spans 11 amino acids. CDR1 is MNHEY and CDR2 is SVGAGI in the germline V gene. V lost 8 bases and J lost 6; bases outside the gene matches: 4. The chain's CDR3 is CASGTGVEQYF. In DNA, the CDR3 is TGTGCCAGCGGTACAGGGGTCGAGCAGTACTTC.

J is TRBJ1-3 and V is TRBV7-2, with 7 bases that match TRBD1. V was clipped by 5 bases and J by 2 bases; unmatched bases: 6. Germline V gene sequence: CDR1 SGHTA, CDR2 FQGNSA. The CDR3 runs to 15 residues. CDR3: CASSIHTGAGNTIYF. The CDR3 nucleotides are TGTGCCAGCAGCATACATACAGGGGCTGGAAACACCATATATTTT. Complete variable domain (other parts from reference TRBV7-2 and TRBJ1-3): GAGVSQSPSNKVTEKGKDVELRCDPISGHTALYWYRQSLGQGLEFLIYFQGNSAPDKSGLPSDRFSAERTGGSVSTLTIQRTQQEDSAVYLCASSIHTGAGNTIYFGEGSWLTVV.

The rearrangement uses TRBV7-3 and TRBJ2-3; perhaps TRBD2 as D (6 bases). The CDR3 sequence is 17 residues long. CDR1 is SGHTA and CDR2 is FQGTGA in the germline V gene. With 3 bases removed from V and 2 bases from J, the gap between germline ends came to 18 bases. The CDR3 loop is CASSLALAPRDTDTQYF. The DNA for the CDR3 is TGTGCCAGCAGCTTGGCTCTAGCGCCGAGGGACACAGATACGCAGTATTTT.

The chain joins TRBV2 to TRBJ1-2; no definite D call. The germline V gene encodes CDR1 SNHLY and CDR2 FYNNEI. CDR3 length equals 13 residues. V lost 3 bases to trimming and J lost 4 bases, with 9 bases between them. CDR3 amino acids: CASSDGQAYGYTF. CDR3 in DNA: TGTGCCAGCAGTGATGGGCAGGCCTATGGCTACACCTTC.

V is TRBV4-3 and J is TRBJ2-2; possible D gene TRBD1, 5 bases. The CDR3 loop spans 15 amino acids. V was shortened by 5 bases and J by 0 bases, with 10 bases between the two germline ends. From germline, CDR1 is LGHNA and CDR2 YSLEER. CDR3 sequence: CASSLIRANTGELFF. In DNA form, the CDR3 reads TGCGCCAGCAGCTTAATCAGGGCGAACACCGGGGAGCTGTTTTTT.